This TCR beta chain was identified in a study of T-cell memory formation after mild COVID-19. Overall study context: Clustering of TCRs was largely donor specific.

Study findings and constraints: Pre-infection memory contained some responding clones, which suggested that cross-reactive memory had joined. Clones shrinking between day 15 and 85 showed a balanced CD4/CD8 split, and those that grew later tilted toward CD4+.

Via MiXCR, TCRdb re-called the 5' RACE reads, giving one row per CDR3 protein. Here the sample spans fewer than 60,000 distinct CDR3 sequences, around 12% being singletons. The CDR3 contains 14 residues. The germline gives CDR1 MNHEY, CDR2 SVGEGT. V lost 2 bases and J lost 8, with 15 bases in between. This clonotype was observed a handful of times. Its antigen is undetermined. The receptor's source is a man between 18 and 35 years old who had mild COVID-19 (a few samples of this study predate the infection). Cell type and time point are not known. The genes are TRBV6-2 or TRBV6-3 and TRBJ1-2; no clear D. Sequenced input: PBMCs or a T cell subset sorted from them (not recorded which). CDR3 bases: TGTGCCAGCAGTTACGCGGTCGCCTCGAGGGGCTACACCTTC. Its translation: CASSYAVASRGYTF.